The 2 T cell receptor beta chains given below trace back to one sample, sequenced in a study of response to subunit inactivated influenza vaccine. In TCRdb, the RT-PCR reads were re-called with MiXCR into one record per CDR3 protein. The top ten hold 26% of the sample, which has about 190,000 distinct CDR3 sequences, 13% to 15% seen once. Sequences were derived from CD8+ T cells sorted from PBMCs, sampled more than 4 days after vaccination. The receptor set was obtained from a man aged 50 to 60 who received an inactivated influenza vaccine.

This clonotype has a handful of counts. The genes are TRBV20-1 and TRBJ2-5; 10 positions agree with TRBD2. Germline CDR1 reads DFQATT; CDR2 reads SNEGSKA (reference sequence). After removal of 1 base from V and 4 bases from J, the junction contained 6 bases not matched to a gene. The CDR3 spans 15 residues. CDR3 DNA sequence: TGCAGTGCTAGAGGTACTCGACTAGCGGGAGAGACCCAGTACTTC. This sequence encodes CSARGTRLAGETQYF.

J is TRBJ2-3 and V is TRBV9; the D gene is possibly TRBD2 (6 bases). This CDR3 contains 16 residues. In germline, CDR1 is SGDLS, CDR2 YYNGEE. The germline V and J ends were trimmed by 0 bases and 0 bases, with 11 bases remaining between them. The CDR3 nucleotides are TGTGCCAGCAGCGTAGAACCCAGCGGGAGCACAGATACGCAGTATTTT. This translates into CASSVEPSGSTDTQYF.